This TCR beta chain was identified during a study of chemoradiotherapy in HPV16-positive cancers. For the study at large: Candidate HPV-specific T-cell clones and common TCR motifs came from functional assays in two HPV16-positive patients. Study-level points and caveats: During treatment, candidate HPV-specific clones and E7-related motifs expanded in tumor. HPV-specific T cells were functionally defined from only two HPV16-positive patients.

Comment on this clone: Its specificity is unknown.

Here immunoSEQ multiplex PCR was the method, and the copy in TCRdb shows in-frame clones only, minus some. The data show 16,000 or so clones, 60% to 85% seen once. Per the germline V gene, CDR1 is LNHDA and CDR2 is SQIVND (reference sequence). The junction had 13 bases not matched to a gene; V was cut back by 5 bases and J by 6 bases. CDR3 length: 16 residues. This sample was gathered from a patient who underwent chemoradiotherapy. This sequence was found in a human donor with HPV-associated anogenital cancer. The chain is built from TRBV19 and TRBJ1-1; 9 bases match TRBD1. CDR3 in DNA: TGTGCCAGTAGTTCCCCAACAGGGGGCGCTACCGCTGAAGCTTTCTTT. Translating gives CASSSPTGGATAEAFF.